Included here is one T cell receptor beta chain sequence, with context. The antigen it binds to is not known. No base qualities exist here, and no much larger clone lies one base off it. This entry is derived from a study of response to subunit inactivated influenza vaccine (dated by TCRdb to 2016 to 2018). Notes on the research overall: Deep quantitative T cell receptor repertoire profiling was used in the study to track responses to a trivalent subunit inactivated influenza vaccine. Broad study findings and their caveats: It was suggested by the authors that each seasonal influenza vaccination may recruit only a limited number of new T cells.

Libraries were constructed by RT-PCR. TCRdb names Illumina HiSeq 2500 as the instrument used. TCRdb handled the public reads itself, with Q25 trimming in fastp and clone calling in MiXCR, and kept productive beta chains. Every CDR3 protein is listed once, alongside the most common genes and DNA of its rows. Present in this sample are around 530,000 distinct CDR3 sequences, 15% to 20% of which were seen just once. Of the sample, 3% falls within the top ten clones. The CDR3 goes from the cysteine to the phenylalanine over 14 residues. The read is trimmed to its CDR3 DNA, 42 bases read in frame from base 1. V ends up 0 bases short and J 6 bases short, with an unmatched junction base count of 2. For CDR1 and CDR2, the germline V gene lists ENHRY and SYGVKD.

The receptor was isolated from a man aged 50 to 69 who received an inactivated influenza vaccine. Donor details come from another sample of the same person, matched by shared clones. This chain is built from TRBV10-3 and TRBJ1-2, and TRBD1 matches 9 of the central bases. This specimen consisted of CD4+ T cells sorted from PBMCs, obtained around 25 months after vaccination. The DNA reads TGTGCCATCAGTGAGTCCGGGACAGGGAATGGCTACACCTTC. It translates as CAISESGTGNGYTF.